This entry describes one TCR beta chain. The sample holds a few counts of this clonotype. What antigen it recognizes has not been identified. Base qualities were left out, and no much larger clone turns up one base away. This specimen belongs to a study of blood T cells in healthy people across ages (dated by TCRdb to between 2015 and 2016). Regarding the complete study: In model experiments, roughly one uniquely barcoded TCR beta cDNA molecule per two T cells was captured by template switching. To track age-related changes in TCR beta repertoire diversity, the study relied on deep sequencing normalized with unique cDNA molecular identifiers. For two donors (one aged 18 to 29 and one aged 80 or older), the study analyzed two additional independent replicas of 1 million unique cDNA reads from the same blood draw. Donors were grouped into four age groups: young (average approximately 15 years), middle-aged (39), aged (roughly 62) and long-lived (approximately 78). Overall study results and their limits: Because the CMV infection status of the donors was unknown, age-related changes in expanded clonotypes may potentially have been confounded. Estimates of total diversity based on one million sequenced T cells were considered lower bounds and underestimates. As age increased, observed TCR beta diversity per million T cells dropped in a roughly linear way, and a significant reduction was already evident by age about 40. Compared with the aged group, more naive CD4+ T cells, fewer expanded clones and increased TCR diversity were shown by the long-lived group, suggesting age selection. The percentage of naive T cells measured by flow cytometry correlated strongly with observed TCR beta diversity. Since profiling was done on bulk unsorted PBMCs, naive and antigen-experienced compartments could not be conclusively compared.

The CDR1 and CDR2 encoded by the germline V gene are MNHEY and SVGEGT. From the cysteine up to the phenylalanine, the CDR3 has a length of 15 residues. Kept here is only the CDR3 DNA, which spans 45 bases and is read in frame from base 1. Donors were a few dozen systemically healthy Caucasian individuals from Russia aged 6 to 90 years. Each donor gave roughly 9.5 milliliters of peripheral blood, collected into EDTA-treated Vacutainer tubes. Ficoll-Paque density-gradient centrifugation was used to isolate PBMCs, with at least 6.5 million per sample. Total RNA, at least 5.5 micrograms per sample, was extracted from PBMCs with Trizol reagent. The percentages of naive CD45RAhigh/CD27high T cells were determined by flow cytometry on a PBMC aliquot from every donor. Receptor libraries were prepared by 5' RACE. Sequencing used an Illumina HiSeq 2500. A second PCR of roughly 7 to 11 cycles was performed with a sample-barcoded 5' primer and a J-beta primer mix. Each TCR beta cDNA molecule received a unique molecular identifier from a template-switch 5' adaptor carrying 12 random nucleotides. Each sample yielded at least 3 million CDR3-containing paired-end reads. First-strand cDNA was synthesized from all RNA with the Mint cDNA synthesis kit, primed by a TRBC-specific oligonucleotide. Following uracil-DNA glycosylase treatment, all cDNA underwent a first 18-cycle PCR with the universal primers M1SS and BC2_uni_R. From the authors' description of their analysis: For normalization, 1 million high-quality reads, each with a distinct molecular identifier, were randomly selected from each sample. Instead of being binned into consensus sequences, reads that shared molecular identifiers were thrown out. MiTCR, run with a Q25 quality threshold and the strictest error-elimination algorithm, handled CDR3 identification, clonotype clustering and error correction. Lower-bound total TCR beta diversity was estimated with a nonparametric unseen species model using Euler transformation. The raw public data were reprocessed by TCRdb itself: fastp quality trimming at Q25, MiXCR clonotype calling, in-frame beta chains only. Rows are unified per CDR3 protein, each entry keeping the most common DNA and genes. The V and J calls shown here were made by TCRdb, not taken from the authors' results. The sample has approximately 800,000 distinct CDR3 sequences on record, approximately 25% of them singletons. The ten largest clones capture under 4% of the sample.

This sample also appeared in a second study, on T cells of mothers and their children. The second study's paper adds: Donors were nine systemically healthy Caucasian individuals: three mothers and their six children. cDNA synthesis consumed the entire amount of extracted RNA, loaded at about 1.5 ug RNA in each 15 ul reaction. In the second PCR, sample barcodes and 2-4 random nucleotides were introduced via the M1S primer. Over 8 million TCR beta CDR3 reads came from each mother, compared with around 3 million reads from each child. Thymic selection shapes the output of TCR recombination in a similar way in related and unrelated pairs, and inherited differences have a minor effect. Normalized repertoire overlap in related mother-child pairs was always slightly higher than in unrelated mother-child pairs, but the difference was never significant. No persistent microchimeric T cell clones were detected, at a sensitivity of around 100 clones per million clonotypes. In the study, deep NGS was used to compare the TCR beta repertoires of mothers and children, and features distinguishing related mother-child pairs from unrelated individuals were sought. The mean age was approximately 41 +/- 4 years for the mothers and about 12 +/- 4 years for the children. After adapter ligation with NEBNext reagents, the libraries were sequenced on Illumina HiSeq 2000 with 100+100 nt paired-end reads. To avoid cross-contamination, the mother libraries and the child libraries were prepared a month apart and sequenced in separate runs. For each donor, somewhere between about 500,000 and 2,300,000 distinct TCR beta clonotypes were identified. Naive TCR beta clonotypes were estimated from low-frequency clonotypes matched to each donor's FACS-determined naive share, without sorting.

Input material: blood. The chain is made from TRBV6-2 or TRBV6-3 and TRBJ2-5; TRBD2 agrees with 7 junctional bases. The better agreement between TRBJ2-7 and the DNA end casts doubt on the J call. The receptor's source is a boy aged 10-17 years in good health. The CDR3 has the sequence CASSSGDYSSYEQYF. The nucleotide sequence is TGTGCCAGCAGTTCCGGGGACTATTCCTCCTACGAGCAGTACTTC.